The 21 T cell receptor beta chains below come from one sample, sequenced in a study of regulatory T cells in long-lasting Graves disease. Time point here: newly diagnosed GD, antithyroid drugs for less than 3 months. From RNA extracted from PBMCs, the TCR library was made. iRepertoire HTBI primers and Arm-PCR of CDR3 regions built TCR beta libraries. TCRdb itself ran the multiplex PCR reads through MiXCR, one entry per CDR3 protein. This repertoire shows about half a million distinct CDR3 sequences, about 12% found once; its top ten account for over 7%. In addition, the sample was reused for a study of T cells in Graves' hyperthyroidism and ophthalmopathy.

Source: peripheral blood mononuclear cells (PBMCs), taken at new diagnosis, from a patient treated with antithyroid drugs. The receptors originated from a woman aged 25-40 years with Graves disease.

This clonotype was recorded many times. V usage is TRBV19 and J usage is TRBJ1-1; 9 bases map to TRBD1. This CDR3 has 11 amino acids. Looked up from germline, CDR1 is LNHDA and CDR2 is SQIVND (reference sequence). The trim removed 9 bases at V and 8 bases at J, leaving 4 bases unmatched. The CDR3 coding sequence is TGTGCCAGCGGACAGGGGCGGGAAGCTTTCTTT. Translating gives CASGQGREAFF.

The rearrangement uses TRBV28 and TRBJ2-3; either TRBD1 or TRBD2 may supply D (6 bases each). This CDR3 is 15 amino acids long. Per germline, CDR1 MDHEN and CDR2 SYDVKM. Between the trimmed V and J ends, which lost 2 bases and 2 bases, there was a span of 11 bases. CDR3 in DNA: TGTGCCAGCAGTTTACTTCCGGGGGCCACAGATACGCAGTATTTT. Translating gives CASSLLPGATDTQYF.

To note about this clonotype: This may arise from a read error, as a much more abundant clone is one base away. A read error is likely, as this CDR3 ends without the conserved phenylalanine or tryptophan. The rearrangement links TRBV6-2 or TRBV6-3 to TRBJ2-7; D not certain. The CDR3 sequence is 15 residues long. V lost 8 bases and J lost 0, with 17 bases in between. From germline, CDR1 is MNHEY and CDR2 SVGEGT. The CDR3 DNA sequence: TGTGCCAGCCGCCGGCCTGCCGAATCCTCCTACGAGCAGTACCTC. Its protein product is CASRRPAESSYEQYL.

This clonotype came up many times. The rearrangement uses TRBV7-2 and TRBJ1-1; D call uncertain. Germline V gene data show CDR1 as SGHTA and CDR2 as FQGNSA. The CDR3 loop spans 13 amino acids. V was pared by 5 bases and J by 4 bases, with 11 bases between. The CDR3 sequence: CASSPTRGTEAFF. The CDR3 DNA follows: TGTGCCAGCAGCCCTACAAGAGGCACTGAAGCTTTCTTT.

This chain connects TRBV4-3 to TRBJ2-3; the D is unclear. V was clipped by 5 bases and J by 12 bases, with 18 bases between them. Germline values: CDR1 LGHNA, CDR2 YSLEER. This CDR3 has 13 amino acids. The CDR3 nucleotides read TGCGCCAGCAGCTCCCCCATCGGGCAGAATCAGTATTTT. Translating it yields CASSSPIGQNQYF.

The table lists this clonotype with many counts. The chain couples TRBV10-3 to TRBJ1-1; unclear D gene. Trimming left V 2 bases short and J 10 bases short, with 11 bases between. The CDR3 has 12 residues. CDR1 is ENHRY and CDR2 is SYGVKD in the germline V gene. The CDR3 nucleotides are TGTGCCATCAGTGAGCCCGGGTCGGGAGCTTTCTTT. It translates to CAISEPGSGAFF.

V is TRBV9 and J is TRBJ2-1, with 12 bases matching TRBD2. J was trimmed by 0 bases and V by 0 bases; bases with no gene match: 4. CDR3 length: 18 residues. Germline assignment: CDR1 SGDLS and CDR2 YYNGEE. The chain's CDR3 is CASSVGTSGESSYNEQFF. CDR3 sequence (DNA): TGTGCCAGCAGCGTAGGGACTAGCGGGGAAAGCTCCTACAATGAGCAGTTCTTC.

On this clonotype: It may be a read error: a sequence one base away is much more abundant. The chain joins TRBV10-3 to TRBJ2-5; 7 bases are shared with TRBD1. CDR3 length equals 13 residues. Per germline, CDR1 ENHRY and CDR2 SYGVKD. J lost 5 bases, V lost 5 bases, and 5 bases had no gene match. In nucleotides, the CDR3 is TGTGCCATCAGTTACGACAGGGATGAGACCCAGTACTTC. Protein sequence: CAISYDRDETQYF.

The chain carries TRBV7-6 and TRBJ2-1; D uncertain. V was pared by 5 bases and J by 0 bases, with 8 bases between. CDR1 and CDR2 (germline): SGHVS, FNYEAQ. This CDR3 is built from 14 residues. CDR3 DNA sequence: TGTGCCAGCAGCCCTATGGGCTCCTACAATGAGCAGTTCTTC. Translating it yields CASSPMGSYNEQFF.

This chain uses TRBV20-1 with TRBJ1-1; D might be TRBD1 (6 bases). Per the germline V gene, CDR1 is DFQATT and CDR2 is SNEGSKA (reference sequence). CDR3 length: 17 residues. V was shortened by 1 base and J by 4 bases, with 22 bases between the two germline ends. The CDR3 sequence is CSARAWGQGAWGTEAFF. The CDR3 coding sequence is TGCAGTGCTAGAGCCTGGGGGCAGGGAGCATGGGGCACTGAAGCTTTCTTT.

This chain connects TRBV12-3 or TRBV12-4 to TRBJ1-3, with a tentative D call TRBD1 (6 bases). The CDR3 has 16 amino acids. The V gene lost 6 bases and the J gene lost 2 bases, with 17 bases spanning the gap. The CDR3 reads CASRPPGGGPGNTIYF. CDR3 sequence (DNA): TGTGCCAGCAGACCGCCCGGCGGGGGGCCTGGAAACACCATATATTTT.

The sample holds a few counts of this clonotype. The CDR3 loop reads CASSLSGSDGETQYF. The CDR3 bases are TGCGCCAGCAGCTTGTCCGGGAGCGATGGCGAGACCCAGTACTTC. The rearrangement links TRBV5-1 to TRBJ2-5, with D maybe TRBD2 (6 bases). V lost 1 base, J lost 5 bases, and 15 bases lay in between. The V gene's germline CDR1 is SGHRS and CDR2 YFSETQ. This CDR3 comprises 15 residues. Drawing the rest from reference TRBV5-1 and TRBJ2-5, the complete variable domain is KAGVTQTPRYLIKTRGQQVTLSCSPISGHRSVSWYQQTPGQGLQFLFEYFSETQRNKGNFPGRFSGRQFSNSRSEMNVSTLELGDSALYLCASSLSGSDGETQYFGPGTRLLVL.

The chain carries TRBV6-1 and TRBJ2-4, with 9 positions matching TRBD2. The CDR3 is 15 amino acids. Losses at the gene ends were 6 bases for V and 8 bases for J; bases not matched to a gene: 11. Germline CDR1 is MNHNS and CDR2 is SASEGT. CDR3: CASSALAGAEDIQYF. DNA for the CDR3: TGTGCCAGCAGCGCATTAGCGGGAGCGGAGGACATTCAGTACTTC.

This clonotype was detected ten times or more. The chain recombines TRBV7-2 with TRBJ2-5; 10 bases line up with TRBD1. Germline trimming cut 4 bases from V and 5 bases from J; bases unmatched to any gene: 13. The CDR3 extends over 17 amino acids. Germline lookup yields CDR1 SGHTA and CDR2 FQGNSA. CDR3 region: CASSSSPTGGWWETQYF. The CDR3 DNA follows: TGTGCCAGCAGCTCGAGCCCGACAGGGGGCTGGTGGGAGACCCAGTACTTC. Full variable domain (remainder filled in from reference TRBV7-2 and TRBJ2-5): GAGVSQSPSNKVTEKGKDVELRCDPISGHTALYWYRQSLGQGLEFLIYFQGNSAPDKSGLPSDRFSAERTGGSVSTLTIQRTQQEDSAVYLCASSSSPTGGWWETQYFGPGTRLLVL.

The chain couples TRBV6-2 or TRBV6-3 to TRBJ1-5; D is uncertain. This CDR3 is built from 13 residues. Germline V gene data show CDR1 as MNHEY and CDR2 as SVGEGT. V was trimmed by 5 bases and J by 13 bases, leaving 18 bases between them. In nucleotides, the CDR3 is TGTGCCAGCAGTCCGGAGGCCCCTGGTCCTCAGCATTTT. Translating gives CASSPEAPGPQHF.

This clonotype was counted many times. CDR3 residues: CSAQTLADYNEQFF. CDR3 coding DNA: TGCAGTGCCCAAACACTAGCGGATTACAATGAGCAGTTCTTC. The chain uses TRBV20-1 and TRBJ2-1, with 8 positions matching TRBD2. CDR3 length equals 14 residues. With 6 bases clipped from V and 4 bases from J, the junction kept 8 bases outside the gene matches. In germline, CDR1 is DFQATT, CDR2 SNEGSKA (reference sequence).

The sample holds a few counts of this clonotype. The CDR3 bases are TGTGCCAGCAGCTCCCCCTACGATACGCAGTATTTT. This codes for CASSSPYDTQYF. The genes are TRBV7-9 and TRBJ2-3; unclear D gene. CDR3 length equals 12 residues. Germline values: CDR1 SEHNR, CDR2 FQNEAQ (reference sequence). Trimming took off 4 bases at V and 6 bases at J, with 8 bases between the two ends.

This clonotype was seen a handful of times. The CDR3 sequence is CASSPPSTITIYF. As DNA, the CDR3 is TGTGCCAGCTCACCTCCCAGCACGATCACCATATATTTT. This rearrangement joins TRBV18 to TRBJ1-3; D uncertain. This CDR3 is 13 amino acids long. CDR1 and CDR2 from the germline V gene are KGHSH and LQKENI. The ends were cut back, 3 bases at V and 9 bases at J, with 12 bases in the middle. The full variable domain, completed using reference TRBV18 and TRBJ1-3, is NAGVMQNPRHLVRRRGQEARLRCSPMKGHSHVYWYRQLPEEGLKFMVYLQKENIIDESGMPKERFSAEFPKEGPSILRIQQVVRGDSAAYFCASSPPSTITIYFGEGSWLTVV.

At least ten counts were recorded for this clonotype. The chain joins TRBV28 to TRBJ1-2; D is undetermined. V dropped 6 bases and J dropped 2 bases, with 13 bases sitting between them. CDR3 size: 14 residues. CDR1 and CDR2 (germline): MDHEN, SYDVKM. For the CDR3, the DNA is TGTGCCAGCAGCGAAACGACCCTAAACTATGGCTACACCTTC. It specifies CASSETTLNYGYTF.

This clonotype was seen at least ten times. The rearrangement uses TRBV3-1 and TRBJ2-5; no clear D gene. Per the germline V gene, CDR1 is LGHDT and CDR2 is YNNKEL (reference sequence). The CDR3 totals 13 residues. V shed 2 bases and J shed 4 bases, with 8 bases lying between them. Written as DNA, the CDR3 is TGTGCCAGCAGCCAACGAGCCGGAGAGACCCAGTACTTC. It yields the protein CASSQRAGETQYF.

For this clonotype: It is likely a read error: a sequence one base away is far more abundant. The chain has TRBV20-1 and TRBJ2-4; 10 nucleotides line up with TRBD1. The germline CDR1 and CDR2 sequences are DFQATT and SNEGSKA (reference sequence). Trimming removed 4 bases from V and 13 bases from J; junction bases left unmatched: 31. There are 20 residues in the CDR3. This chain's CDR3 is CSAIQPGQGSYWGSYNEQYF. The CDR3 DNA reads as TGCAGTGCTATACAACCGGGACAGGGGTCCTACTGGGGATCCTACAATGAGCAGTACTTC.